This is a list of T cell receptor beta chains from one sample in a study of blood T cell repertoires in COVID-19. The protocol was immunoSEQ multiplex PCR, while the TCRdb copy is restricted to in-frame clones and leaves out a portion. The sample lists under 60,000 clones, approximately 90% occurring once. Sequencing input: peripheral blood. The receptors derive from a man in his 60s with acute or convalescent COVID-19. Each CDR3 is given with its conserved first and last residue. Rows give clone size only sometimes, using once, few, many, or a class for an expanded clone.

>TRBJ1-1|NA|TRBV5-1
CASSLVMSGNTEAFF
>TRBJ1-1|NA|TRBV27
CASWTGNTEAFF
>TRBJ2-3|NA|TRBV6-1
CASSVTSSVGTDTQYF
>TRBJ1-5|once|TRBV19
CASSIDRGRVGQPQHF
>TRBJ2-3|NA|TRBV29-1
CSVGGKTGTDTQYF
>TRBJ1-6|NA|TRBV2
CASSEAGDSPLHF
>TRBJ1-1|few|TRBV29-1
CSAKQGGRSEAFF
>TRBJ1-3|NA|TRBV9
CASSPGEGRNTIYF
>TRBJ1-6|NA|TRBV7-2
CASSPGQFYNSPLHF
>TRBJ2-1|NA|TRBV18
CASSQKAGSSYNEQFF
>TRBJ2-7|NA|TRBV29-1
CSVGTIYEQYF
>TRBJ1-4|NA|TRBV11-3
CASSLTGRDEKLFF
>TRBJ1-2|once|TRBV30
CAWTEEFYGYTF
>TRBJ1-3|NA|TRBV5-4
CASSEQQGGNTIYF
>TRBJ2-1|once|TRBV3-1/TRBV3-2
CASSQLGGLAPFF
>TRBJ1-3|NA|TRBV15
CATSRDRGSGNTIYF
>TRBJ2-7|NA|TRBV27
CASSFVRGALEQYF
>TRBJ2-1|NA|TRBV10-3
CAQGQGNEQFF
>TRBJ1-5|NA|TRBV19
CASSMFAGNSNQPQHF
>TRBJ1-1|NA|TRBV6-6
CASSGLQLGPTEAFF
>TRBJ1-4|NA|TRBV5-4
CASSPPGQGEKLFF
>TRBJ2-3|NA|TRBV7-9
CASSYPGARDTQYF
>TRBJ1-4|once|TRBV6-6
CASTPSGGAREKLFF
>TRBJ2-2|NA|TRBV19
CASSIGGQGGDTGELFF
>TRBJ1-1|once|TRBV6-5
CASTSRTGYTEAFF
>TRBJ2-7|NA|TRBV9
CASSAWRGQGREQYF
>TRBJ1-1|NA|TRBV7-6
CASSLVGTGNLMNTEAFF
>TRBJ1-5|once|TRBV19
CASSPHKDSNQPQHF